This entry concerns a single TCR beta chain. V shed 7 bases and J 0 bases; nucleotides not matched to a gene: 8. The CDR3 length is 16 residues. The germline CDR1 and CDR2 sequences are LNHDA and SQIVND (reference sequence). This table comes from immunoSEQ multiplex PCR, and its TCRdb copy is limited to in-frame clones, with some not included. The sample has 39,000 or so clones; 85% to 95% are singletons. This entry belongs to a study of T cell changes during pregnancy in multiple sclerosis. The chain carries TRBV19 and TRBJ1-5; 8 positions match TRBD1. Sequenced material: CD8+ T cells from peripheral blood mononuclear cells, taken in the third trimester of pregnancy. This sequence was found in a female donor with multiple sclerosis, enrolled in a pregnancy study. CDR3 bases: TGTGCCAGTACCGAGGACAGGGAGTATAGCAATCAGCCCCAGCATTTT. Protein product: CASTEDREYSNQPQHF.